These 2 T cell receptor beta chains share one sample of origin, sequenced in a study of T cell responses to AZD1222 COVID-19 vaccine. TCRdb keeps only in-frame clones here, not all; method: immunoSEQ multiplex PCR. Of 170,000 or so clones listed, about nine tenths are singletons. The material sequenced was peripheral blood, taken on day 0 of AZD1222 vaccination. The receptors originated from an adult in good health.

Here the CDR3 reads CASSISLGTTEAFF. CDR3 DNA: TGTGCCAGTAGTATAAGCCTAGGGACCACTGAAGCTTTCTTT. The J gene is TRBJ1-1, the V gene TRBV19; D is possibly TRBD1 (5 bases). CDR1 is LNHDA, CDR2 SQIVND, per germline (reference sequence). Trimming took off 2 bases at V and 4 bases at J, with 11 bases between the two ends. The CDR3 loop spans 14 amino acids.

The chain joins TRBV5-5 to TRBJ2-5; D gene ambiguous. Trimming cost V 0 bases and J 1 base, with 10 bases left between them. This CDR3 region has 15 residues. Germline loops: CDR1 SGHKS, CDR2 YYEKEE (reference sequence). The chain's CDR3 is CASSLGGLVQETQYF. CDR3 bases: TGTGCCAGCAGCTTGGGAGGCTTGGTCCAAGAGACCCAGTACTTC.